This TCR beta chain emerged from a study of cytomegalovirus exposure and HLA in healthy donors. This clone was observed a handful of times. V was clipped by 6 bases and J by 6 bases, with 15 bases between them. This CDR3 has 13 residues. The germline CDR1 and CDR2 sequences are WNHNN and SYGVQD (reference sequence). Primers: 60 Vbeta forward and 13 Jbeta reverse. Using immunoSEQ multiplex PCR, the repertoire was profiled, and TCRdb retains in-frame clones only, with some absent. The table has more than 80,000 clones, more than 50% seen once. This clonotype was sampled from a woman aged 40 to 50 in good health and CMV-seropositive. The gene calls are TRBV10-1 and TRBJ2-7; possibly TRBD2 for D (6 bases). The source material was PBMCs. CDR3 bases: TGCGCCAGCAGCGCCGGAGGGACCGGCGAGCAGTACTTC. As protein: CASSAGGTGEQYF.